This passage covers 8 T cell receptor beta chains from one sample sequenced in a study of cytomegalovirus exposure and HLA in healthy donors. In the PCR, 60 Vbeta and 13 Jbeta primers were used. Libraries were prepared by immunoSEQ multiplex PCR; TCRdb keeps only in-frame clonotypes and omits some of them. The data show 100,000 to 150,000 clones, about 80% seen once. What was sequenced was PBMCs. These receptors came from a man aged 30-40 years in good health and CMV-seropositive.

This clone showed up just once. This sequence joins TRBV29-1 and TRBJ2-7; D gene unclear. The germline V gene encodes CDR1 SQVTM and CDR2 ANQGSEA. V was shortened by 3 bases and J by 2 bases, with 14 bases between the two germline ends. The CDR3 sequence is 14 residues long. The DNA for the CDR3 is TGCAGCGTTGAGGGTAGGTCAGCGACCTACGAGCAGTACTTC. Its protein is CSVEGRSATYEQYF.

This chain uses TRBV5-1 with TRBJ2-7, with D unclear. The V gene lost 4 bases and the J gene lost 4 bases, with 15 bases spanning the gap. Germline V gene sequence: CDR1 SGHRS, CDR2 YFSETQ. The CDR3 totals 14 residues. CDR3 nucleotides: TGCGCCAGCAGCCCCTTCGGTTTGATATACGAGCAGTACTTC. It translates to CASSPFGLIYEQYF. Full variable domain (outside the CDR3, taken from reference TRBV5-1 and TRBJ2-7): KAGVTQTPRYLIKTRGQQVTLSCSPISGHRSVSWYQQTPGQGLQFLFEYFSETQRNKGNFPGRFSGRQFSNSRSEMNVSTLELGDSALYLCASSPFGLIYEQYFGPGTRLTVT.

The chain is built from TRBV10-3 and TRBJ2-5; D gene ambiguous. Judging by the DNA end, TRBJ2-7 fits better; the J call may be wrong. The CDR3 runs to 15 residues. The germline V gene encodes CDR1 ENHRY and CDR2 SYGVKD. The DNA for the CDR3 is TGTGCCATCAGTGAGTCGCTGGTGGTCACCTACGAGCAGTACTTC. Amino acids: CAISESLVVTYEQYF.

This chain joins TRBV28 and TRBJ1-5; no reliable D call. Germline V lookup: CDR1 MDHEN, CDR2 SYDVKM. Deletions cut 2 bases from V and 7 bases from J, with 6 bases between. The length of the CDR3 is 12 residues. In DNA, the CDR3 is TGTGCCAGCAGTTTAGGACTGCAGCCCCAGCATTTT. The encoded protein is CASSLGLQPQHF.

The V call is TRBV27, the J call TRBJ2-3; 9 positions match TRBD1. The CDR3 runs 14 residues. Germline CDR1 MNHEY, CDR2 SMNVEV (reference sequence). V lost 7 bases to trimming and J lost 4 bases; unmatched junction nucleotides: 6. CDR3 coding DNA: TGTGCCAGCACCCTGACAGGGGGAGCAGATACGCAGTATTTT. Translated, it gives CASTLTGGADTQYF.

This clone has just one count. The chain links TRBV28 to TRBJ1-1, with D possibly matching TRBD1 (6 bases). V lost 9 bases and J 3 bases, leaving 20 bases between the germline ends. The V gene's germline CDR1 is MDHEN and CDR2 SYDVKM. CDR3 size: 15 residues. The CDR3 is CASQGRTAGDTEAFF. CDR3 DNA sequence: TGTGCCAGTCAAGGAAGGACAGCCGGCGACACTGAAGCTTTCTTT.

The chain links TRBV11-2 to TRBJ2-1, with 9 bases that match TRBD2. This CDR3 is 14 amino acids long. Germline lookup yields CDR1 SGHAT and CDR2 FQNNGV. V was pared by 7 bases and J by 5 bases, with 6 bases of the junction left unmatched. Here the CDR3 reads CASTLAGSDNEQFF. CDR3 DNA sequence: TGTGCCAGCACCCTAGCGGGATCGGACAATGAGCAGTTCTTC.

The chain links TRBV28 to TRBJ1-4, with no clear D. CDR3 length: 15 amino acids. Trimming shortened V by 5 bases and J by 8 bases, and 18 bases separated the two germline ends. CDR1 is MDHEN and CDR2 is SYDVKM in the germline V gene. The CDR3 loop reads CASSPNYVGGEKLFF. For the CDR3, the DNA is TGTGCCAGCAGTCCCAATTATGTCGGCGGAGAAAAACTGTTTTTT.